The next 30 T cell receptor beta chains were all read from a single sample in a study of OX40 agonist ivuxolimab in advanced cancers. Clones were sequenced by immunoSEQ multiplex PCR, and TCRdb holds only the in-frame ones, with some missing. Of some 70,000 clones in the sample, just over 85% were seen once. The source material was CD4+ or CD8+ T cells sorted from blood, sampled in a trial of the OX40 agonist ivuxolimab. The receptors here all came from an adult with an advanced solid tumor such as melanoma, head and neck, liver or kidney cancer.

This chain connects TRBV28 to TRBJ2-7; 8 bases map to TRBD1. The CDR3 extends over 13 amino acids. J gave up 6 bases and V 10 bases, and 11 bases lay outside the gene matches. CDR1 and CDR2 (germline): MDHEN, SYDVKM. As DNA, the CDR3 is TGTGCCACCCGGACAGGGCGGGCGGGCGAGCAGTACTTC. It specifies CATRTGRAGEQYF.

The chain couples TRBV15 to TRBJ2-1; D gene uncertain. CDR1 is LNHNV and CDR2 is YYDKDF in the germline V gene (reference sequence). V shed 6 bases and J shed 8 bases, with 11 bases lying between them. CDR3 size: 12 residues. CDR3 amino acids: CATRRVSDEQFF. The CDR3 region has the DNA TGTGCCACCAGACGAGTCAGCGATGAGCAGTTCTTC.

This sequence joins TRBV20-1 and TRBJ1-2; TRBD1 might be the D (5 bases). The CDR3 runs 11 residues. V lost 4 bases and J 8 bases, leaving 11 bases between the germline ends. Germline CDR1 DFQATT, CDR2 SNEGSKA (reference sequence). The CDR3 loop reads CSATEGYGYTF. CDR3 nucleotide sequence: TGCAGTGCTACCGAGGGGTACGGCTACACCTTC.

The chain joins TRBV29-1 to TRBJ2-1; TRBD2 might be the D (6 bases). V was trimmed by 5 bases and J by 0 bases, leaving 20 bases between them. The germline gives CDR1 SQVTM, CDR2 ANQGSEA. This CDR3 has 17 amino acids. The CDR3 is CSVRSIGGTYSYNEQFF. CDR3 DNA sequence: TGCAGCGTTCGATCTATTGGGGGGACCTACTCCTACAATGAGCAGTTCTTC.

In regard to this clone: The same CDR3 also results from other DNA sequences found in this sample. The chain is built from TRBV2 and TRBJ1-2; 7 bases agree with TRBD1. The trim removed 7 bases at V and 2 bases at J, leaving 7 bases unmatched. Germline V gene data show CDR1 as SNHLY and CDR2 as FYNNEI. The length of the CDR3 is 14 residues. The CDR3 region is CASTPTGPNYGYTF. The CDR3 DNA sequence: TGTGCCAGCACCCCGACAGGGCCGAACTATGGCTACACCTTC.

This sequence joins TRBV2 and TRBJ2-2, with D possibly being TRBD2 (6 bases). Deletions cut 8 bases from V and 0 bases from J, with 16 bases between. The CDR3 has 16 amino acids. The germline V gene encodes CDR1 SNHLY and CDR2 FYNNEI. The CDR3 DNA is TGTGCCAGCCGGGACTGGGCTGGCGCGAACACCGGGGAGCTGTTTTTT. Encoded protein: CASRDWAGANTGELFF.

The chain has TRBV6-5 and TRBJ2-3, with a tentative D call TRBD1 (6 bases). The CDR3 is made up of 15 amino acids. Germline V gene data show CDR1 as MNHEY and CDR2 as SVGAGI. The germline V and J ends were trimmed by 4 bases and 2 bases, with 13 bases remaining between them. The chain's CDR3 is CASSLRTAHTDTQYF. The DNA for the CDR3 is TGTGCCAGCAGTTTGCGGACAGCGCACACAGATACGCAGTATTTT.

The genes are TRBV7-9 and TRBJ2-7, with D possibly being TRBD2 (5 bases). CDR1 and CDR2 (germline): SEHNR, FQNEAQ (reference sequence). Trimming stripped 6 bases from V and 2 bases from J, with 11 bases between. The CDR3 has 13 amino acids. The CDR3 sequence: CASSGLAAYEQYF. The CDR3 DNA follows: TGTGCCAGCAGTGGGCTAGCTGCCTACGAGCAGTACTTC.

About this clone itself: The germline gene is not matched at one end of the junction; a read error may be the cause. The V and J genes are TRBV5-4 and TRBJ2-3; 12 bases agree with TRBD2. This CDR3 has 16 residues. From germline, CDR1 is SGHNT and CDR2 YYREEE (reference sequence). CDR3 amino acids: CASSQGTSGYTDTQYF. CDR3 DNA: TGCGCCAGCAGCCAAGGGACTAGCGGGTACACAGATACGCAGTATTTT.

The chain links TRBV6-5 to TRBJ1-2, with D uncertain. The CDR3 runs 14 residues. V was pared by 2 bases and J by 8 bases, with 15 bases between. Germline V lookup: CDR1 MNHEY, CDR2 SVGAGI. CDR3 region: CASSYEGVVGGYTF. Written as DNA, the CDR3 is TGTGCCAGCAGTTACGAGGGAGTAGTAGGCGGCTACACCTTC.

CDR3 in amino acids: CASSFARGLAGGTDTQYF. CDR3 coding DNA: TGCGCCAGCAGCTTTGCCCGTGGGCTAGCGGGGGGAACAGATACGCAGTATTTT. V usage is TRBV5-1 and J usage is TRBJ2-3; TRBD2 matches at 11 bases. CDR1 is SGHRS, CDR2 YFSETQ, per germline. The J segment lost 3 bases and the V segment lost 2 bases, leaving 11 bases of the junction unmatched. The length of the CDR3 is 18 residues.

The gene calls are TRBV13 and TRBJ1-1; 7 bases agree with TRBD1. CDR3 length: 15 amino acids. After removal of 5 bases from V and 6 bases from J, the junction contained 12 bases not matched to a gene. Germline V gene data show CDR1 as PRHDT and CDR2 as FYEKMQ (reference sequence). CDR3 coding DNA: TGTGCCAGCAGCAGAGATAGACAGGGAGGTTCTGAAGCTTTCTTT. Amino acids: CASSRDRQGGSEAFF.

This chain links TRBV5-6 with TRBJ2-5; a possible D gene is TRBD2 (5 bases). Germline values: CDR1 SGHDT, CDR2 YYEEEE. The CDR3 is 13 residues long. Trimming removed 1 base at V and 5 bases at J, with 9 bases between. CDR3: CASSLPAGETQYF. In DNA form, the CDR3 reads TGTGCCAGCAGCTTGCCTGCGGGCGAGACCCAGTACTTC.

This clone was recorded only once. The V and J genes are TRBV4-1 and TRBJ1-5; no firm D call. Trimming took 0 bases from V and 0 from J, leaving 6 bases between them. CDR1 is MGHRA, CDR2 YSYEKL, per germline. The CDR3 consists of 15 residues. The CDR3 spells CASSQEGSSNQPQHF. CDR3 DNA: TGCGCCAGCAGCCAAGAAGGGTCTAGCAATCAGCCCCAGCATTTT.

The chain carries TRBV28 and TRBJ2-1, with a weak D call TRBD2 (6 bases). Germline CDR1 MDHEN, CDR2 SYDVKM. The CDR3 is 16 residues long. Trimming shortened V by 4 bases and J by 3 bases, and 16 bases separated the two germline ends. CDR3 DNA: TGTGCCAGCAGTTATCTTGGGGGGACTGGCTACAATGAGCAGTTCTTC. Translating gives CASSYLGGTGYNEQFF. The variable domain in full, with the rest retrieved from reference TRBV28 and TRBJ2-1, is DVKVTQSSRYLVKRTGEKVFLECVQDMDHENMFWYRQDPGLGLRLIYFSYDVKMKEKGDIPEGYSVSREKKERFSLILESASTNQTSMYLCASSYLGGTGYNEQFFGPGTRLTVL.

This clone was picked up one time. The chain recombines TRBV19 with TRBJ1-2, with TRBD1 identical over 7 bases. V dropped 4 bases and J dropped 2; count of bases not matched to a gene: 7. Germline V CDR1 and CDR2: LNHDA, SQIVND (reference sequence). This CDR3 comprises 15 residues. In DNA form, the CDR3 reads TGTGCCAGTAGTACCGGACAGGATTTGAACTATGGCTACACCTTC. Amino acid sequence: CASSTGQDLNYGYTF.

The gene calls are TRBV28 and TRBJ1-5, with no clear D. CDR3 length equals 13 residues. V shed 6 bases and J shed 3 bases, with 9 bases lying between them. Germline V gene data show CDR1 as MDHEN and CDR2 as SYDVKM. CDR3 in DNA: TGTGCCAGCAGGCCCGACCCCAATCAGCCCCAGCATTTT. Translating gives CASRPDPNQPQHF.

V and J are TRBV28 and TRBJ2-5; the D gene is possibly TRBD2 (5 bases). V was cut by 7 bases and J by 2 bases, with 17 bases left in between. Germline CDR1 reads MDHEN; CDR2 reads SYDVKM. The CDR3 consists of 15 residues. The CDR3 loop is CASTPFRGTQETQYF. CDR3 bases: TGTGCCAGCACCCCCTTCCGGGGAACGCAAGAGACCCAGTACTTC.

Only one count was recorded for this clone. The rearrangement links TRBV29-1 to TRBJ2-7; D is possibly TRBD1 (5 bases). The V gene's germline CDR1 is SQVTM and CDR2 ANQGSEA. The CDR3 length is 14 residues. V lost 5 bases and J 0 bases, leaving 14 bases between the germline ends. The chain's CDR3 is CSVRGRVTSYEQYF. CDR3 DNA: TGCAGCGTTCGCGGCAGGGTAACCTCCTACGAGCAGTACTTC.

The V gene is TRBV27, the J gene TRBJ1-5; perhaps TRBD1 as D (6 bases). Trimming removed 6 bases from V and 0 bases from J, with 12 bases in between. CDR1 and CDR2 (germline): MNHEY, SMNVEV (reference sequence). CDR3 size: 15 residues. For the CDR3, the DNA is TGTGCCAGCAGCCGCGACAGGAATAGCAATCAGCCCCAGCATTTT. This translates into CASSRDRNSNQPQHF.

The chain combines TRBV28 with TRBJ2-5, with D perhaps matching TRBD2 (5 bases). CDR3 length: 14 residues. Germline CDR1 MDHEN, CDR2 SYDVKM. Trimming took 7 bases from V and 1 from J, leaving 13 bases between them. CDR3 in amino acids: CASKVGGGQETQYF. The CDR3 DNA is TGTGCCAGCAAGGTCGGAGGTGGCCAAGAGACCCAGTACTTC.

The CDR3 sequence is CASSPGFGGSYEQYF. The CDR3 DNA is TGTGCCAGCAGCCCCGGGTTTGGGGGGTCCTACGAGCAGTACTTC. The chain links TRBV7-3 to TRBJ2-7, with D perhaps matching TRBD2 (6 bases). The CDR3 spans 15 residues. CDR1 and CDR2 (germline): SGHTA, FQGTGA. V lost 5 bases, J lost 1 base, and 15 bases lay in between.

The CDR3 loop reads CASSLARAQTESYEQYF. The CDR3 DNA reads as TGTGCCAGCAGCTTAGCTAGGGCGCAGACAGAGAGCTACGAGCAGTACTTC. The rearrangement joins TRBV7-8 to TRBJ2-7; the D gene is possibly TRBD1 (5 bases). Trimming took 0 bases from V and 3 from J, leaving 18 bases between them. The CDR3 is 17 amino acids. The germline gives CDR1 SGHVS, CDR2 FQNEAQ.

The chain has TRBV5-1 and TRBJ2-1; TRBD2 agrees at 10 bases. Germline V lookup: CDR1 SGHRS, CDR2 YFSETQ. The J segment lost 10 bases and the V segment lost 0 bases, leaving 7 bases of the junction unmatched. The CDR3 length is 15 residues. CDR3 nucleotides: TGCGCCAGCAGCTTGGGCCCTAGCGGGGGCGGAGAGCAGTTCTTC. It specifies CASSLGPSGGGEQFF.

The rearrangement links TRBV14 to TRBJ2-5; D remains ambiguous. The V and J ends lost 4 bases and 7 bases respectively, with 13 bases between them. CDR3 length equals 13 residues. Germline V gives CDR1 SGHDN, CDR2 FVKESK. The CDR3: CASSPDPKGTQYF. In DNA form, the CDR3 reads TGTGCCAGCAGCCCAGACCCGAAGGGGACCCAGTACTTC.

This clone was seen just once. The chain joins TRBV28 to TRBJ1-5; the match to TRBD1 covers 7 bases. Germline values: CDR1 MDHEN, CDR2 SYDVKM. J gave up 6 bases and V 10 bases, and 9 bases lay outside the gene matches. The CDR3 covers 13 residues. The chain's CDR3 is CAIRQGSVQPQHF. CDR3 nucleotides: TGTGCCATACGACAGGGTAGCGTTCAGCCCCAGCATTTT.

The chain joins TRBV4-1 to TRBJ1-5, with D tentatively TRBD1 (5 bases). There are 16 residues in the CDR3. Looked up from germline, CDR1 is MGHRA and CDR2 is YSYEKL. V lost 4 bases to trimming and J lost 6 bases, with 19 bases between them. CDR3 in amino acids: CASSPLPGGEVQPQHF. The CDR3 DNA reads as TGCGCCAGCAGCCCCCTACCGGGAGGGGAGGTTCAGCCCCAGCATTTT.

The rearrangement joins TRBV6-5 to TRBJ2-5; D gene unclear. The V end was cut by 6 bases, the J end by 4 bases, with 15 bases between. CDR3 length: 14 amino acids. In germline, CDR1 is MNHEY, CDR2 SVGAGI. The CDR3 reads CASRNLRVGETQYF. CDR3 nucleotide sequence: TGTGCCAGCAGGAACCTACGGGTGGGAGAGACCCAGTACTTC.

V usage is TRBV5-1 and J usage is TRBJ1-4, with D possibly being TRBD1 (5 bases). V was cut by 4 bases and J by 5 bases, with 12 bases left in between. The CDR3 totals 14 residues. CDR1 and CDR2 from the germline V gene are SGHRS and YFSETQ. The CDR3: CASSPTASNEKLFF. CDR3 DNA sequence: TGCGCCAGCAGCCCGACAGCGTCGAATGAAAAACTGTTTTTT. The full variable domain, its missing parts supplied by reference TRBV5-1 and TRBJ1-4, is KAGVTQTPRYLIKTRGQQVTLSCSPISGHRSVSWYQQTPGQGLQFLFEYFSETQRNKGNFPGRFSGRQFSNSRSEMNVSTLELGDSALYLCASSPTASNEKLFFGSGTQLSVL.

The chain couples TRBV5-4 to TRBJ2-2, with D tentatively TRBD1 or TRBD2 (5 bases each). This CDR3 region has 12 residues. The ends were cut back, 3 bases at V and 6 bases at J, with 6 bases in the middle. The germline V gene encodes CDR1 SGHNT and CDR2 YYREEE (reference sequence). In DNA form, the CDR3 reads TGTGCCAGCAGCTGGGACGCCGGGGAGCTGTTTTTT. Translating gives CASSWDAGELFF.